The source of this TCR beta chain is a study of T cell repertoires in cytomegalovirus infection. Study as a whole: Selection of CMV epitopes for the study included recently identified HLA-C-restricted and well-studied HLA-B-restricted ones. It was the public TCR beta signatures that indicated both CMV infection and matching HLA type.

TCRdb analysed the reads with MiXCR anew, one entry per CDR3 protein. The sample consists of a few hundred thousand distinct CDR3 sequences, 40% of them appearing once. Germline V lookup: CDR1 SGHTA, CDR2 FQGTGA. This CDR3 spans 14 amino acids. V dropped 0 bases and J dropped 1 base, with 6 bases sitting between them. Study-level results: The ex vivo response showed dominance by HLA-C-restricted CMV-specific TCR beta clonotypes. Cumulated frequencies of public TCR beta families served to identify carriers of CMV plus the relevant HLA.

With regard to this clonotype: Its specificity is not known.

The V and J genes are TRBV7-3 and TRBJ1-1; the D is unclear. The source of this sequence is a human donor in good health (CMV status not recorded). Some clones in this sample may be carry-over from other donors' samples. The sequences come from cultured PBMCs, collected from culture after CMV antigen stimulation. The chain's CDR3 is CASSLTTKNTEAFF. The CDR3 region has the DNA TGTGCCAGCAGCTTAACAACAAAGAACACTGAAGCTTTCTTT.